These 9 T cell receptor beta chains were sequenced from one sample in a study of OX40 agonist ivuxolimab in advanced cancers. Libraries were prepared by immunoSEQ multiplex PCR; TCRdb keeps only in-frame clonotypes and omits some of them. The sample shows around 80,000 clones, 89% of them seen only once. The sequenced sample was CD4+ or CD8+ T cells sorted from blood, obtained in a trial of the OX40 agonist ivuxolimab. The receptors originated from an adult with an advanced solid tumor such as melanoma, head and neck, liver or kidney cancer.

Only one count was recorded for this clone. The J gene is TRBJ2-7, the V gene TRBV15; 9 bases fit TRBD2. Germline CDR1 and CDR2: LNHNV and YYDKDF (reference sequence). The CDR3 contains 16 residues. Unmatched junction bases numbered 10, after V lost 0 bases and J lost 7 bases. The CDR3 reads CATSRDGRRGGREQYF. Here the CDR3 DNA reads TGTGCCACCAGCAGAGATGGGCGGCGGGGGGGGCGGGAGCAGTACTTC.

The chain combines TRBV19 with TRBJ2-7, with 7 bases lining up with TRBD2. Germline CDR1 LNHDA, CDR2 SQIVND (reference sequence). The CDR3 loop spans 14 amino acids. The ends lost 4 bases at V and 3 bases at J; junction bases unmatched: 6. This CDR3 reads CASSTSSGLYEQYF. CDR3 nucleotide sequence: TGTGCCAGTAGTACCTCTAGCGGACTCTACGAGCAGTACTTC.

The V call is TRBV4-1, the J call TRBJ2-3; D remains ambiguous. Deletions cut 4 bases from V and 5 bases from J, with 7 bases between. Germline CDR1 MGHRA, CDR2 YSYEKL. The CDR3 is made up of 12 amino acids. The CDR3 nucleotides read TGCGCCAGCAGCCGAATCAGAGATACGCAGTATTTT. This sequence encodes CASSRIRDTQYF.

The CDR3 nucleotides are TGTGCCTGGAGTACGGGGATCGGGAAAGGCTATGGCTACACCTTC. Encoded protein: CAWSTGIGKGYGYTF. V is TRBV30 and J is TRBJ1-2; D is ambiguous. Per the germline V gene, CDR1 is GTSNPN and CDR2 is SVGIG (reference sequence). V was shortened by 2 bases and J by 4 bases, with 17 bases between the two germline ends. The CDR3 extends over 15 amino acids.

The genes are TRBV5-1 and TRBJ2-7, with TRBD1 identical over 7 bases. J was trimmed by 2 bases and V by 5 bases; bases with no gene match: 4. Germline V gene sequence: CDR1 SGHRS, CDR2 YFSETQ. This CDR3 spans 13 amino acids. CDR3: CASSPTGAYEQYF. CDR3 sequence (DNA): TGCGCCAGCAGTCCTACAGGGGCCTACGAGCAGTACTTC.

The chain uses TRBV28 and TRBJ2-5; possible D gene TRBD2, 6 bases. The DNA end is more similar to TRBJ2-7, so the J call may be wrong. Germline CDR1 MDHEN, CDR2 SYDVKM. The CDR3 spans 14 residues. The CDR3 is CASTVRDSTYEQYF. The CDR3 DNA is TGTGCCAGCACCGTACGGGACTCGACCTACGAGCAGTACTTC.

J is TRBJ2-7 and V is TRBV5-1; TRBD1 matches at 8 bases. V gave up 0 bases and J gave up 6 bases; unmatched junction bases: 11. Germline CDR1 SGHRS, CDR2 YFSETQ. The CDR3 length is 16 residues. The CDR3 sequence: CASSLAEERTGSEQYF. Written as DNA, the CDR3 is TGCGCCAGCAGCTTGGCCGAAGAGAGGACAGGGAGCGAGCAGTACTTC.

The chain employs TRBV5-1 and TRBJ2-7, with D perhaps given as TRBD1 or TRBD2 (5 bases each). Germline V gene lookup returns CDR1 SGHRS and CDR2 YFSETQ. This CDR3 is 11 amino acids long. V lost 8 bases and J 12 bases, leaving 18 bases between the germline ends. In DNA, the CDR3 is TGCGCCAGGCCGGGACCCCTAGACGCGTACTTC. It is translated as CARPGPLDAYF.

The chain combines TRBV11-2 with TRBJ2-1; no clear D gene. Germline CDR1 reads SGHAT; CDR2 reads FQNNGV. The CDR3 consists of 15 residues. The V gene lost 1 base and the J gene lost 2 bases, with 9 bases spanning the gap. The CDR3 is CASSLVLGPYNEQFF. CDR3 nucleotide sequence: TGTGCCAGCAGCTTAGTTTTAGGCCCCTACAATGAGCAGTTCTTC.